One sample yielded the 27 T cell receptor beta chains listed below, sequenced in a study of blood T cell repertoires in COVID-19. Clones were read by immunoSEQ multiplex PCR, and TCRdb kept only the in-frame ones, dropping some. The repertoire has approximately 230,000 clones, just over 85% of them found once; the top ten carry over 1.3%. Sequencing was done on a sample of peripheral blood. These receptors were taken from a man older than 75 with acute or convalescent COVID-19.

This clone was detected once. V is TRBV10-3 and J is TRBJ1-2; 8 nucleotides line up with TRBD1. After removal of 3 bases from V and 7 bases from J, the junction contained 10 bases not matched to a gene. CDR1 is ENHRY and CDR2 is SYGVKD in the germline V gene. The CDR3 is 15 amino acids. The CDR3: CAISDPLQGGGGYTF. For the CDR3, the DNA is TGTGCCATCAGTGACCCGCTACAGGGGGGAGGTGGCTACACCTTC.

The chain is built from TRBV3-1 (or the pseudogene TRBV3-2) and TRBJ1-2, with 9 bases lining up with TRBD1. With V trimmed by 4 bases and J by 4 bases, 7 bases remained unmatched. Germline V gives CDR1 LGHDT, CDR2 YNNKEL (reference sequence). CDR3 length: 15 amino acids. CDR3 sequence: CASSLPGQGGYGYTF. The DNA of the CDR3 is TGTGCCAGCAGCCTTCCGGGACAGGGAGGCTATGGCTACACCTTC.

This sequence joins TRBV27 and TRBJ2-1; TRBD2 matches 8 bases. V lost 3 bases and J lost 6; bases outside the gene matches: 10. The CDR3 extends over 16 amino acids. Germline V gene data show CDR1 as MNHEY and CDR2 as SMNVEV (reference sequence). The DNA of the CDR3 is TGTGCCAGCAGTTTGTTTGCACTAGCGGTGACCAATGAGCAGTTCTTC. Translation gives CASSLFALAVTNEQFF.

The chain uses TRBV21-1 and TRBJ1-5; the D call TRBD1 from the table was never checked on the DNA. TRBV21-1 is reported as a pseudogene. This CDR3 region has 16 residues. For the CDR3, the DNA is TGTGCCAGCAGCAACCCAGGGACATGGTGCAATCAGCCCCAGCATTTT. It yields the protein CASSNPGTWCNQPQHF.

CDR3 sequence (DNA): TGCAGTGCTAGTGGGCCACCCCGAGATACGCAGTATTTT. Residues: CSASGPPRDTQYF. This chain connects TRBV20-1 to TRBJ2-3; D remains unclear. In germline, CDR1 is DFQATT, CDR2 SNEGSKA (reference sequence). Trimming took off 3 bases at V and 5 bases at J, with 12 bases between the two ends. CDR3 length equals 13 residues.

The chain carries TRBV7-9 and TRBJ2-1; 10 bases line up with TRBD1. The CDR3 totals 14 residues. Germline CDR1 and CDR2: SEHNR and FQNEAQ (reference sequence). The ends lost 7 bases at V and 4 bases at J; junction bases unmatched: 4. Here the CDR3 reads CASTPGQGYNEQFF. The CDR3 DNA reads as TGTGCCAGCACTCCGGGACAGGGGTACAATGAGCAGTTCTTC.

The gene calls are TRBV7-2 and TRBJ2-7, with TRBD2 matching 7 bases. CDR3 length: 16 residues. The junction had 7 bases not matched to a gene; V was cut back by 0 bases and J by 2 bases. From germline, CDR1 is SGHTA and CDR2 FQGNSA. Here the CDR3 reads CASSLAASGVPYEQYF. Written as DNA, the CDR3 is TGTGCCAGCAGCTTAGCGGCCAGCGGGGTACCCTACGAGCAGTACTTC.

This chain links TRBV6-6 with TRBJ1-4, with 7 bases fitting TRBD1. The V segment lost 5 bases and the J segment 10 bases; nucleotides outside the gene matches: 10. The germline V gene encodes CDR1 MNHNY and CDR2 SVGAGI (reference sequence). The CDR3 loop spans 14 amino acids. The CDR3: CASSPLTGSGKLFF. The CDR3 coding sequence is TGTGCCAGCAGTCCCCTGACAGGGAGCGGAAAACTGTTTTTT.

The chain couples TRBV11-2 to TRBJ2-2, with 9 bases aligning to TRBD2. The CDR3 spans 16 residues. The ends lost 8 bases at V and 7 bases at J; junction bases unmatched: 14. Germline loops: CDR1 SGHAT, CDR2 FQNNGV. CDR3 loop: CASAPGREGRGGELFF. DNA of the CDR3: TGTGCCAGCGCCCCCGGGCGGGAGGGCCGTGGCGGGGAGCTGTTTTTT.

V gene TRBV29-1 combines with J gene TRBJ1-2; 7 positions agree with TRBD1. V dropped 7 bases and J dropped 4; count of bases not matched to a gene: 21. Germline loops: CDR1 SQVTM, CDR2 ANQGSEA. This CDR3 contains 17 residues. This chain's CDR3 is CSDTDRVTSSVGYGYTF. As DNA, the CDR3 is TGCAGCGACACAGACAGGGTGACGAGTAGCGTAGGCTATGGCTACACCTTC.

The chain combines TRBV18 with TRBJ1-2; D possibly corresponds to TRBD1 (5 bases). Germline V gives CDR1 KGHSH, CDR2 LQKENI. The ends were cut back, 4 bases at V and 1 base at J, with 16 bases in the middle. The CDR3 sequence is 16 residues long. The CDR3: CASSRFDSTFNYGYTF. As DNA, the CDR3 is TGTGCCAGCTCACGGTTTGACAGTACCTTTAACTATGGCTACACCTTC.

The chain combines TRBV7-2 with TRBJ1-2; 7 positions agree with TRBD1. Trimming cost V 6 bases and J 3 bases; bases outside gene matches: 7. This CDR3 has 14 amino acids. The germline gives CDR1 SGHTA, CDR2 FQGNSA. This CDR3 is CASRQGGDYYGYTF. CDR3 DNA sequence: TGTGCCAGCAGGCAAGGGGGCGATTACTATGGCTACACCTTC.

In DNA, the CDR3 is TGTGCCAGCAGCTTAGCTGGCCTAGCGACCACAGATACGCAGTATTTT. This translates into CASSLAGLATTDTQYF. The J gene is TRBJ2-3, the V gene TRBV7-2; possibly TRBD2 for D (6 bases). The length of the CDR3 is 16 residues. V shed 0 bases and J shed 2 bases, with 12 bases lying between them. Per the germline V gene, CDR1 is SGHTA and CDR2 is FQGNSA.

This sequence joins TRBV7-2 and TRBJ2-3; 9 nucleotides align to TRBD2. V gave up 4 bases and J gave up 2 bases; unmatched junction bases: 13. The germline V gene has CDR1 SGHTA and CDR2 FQGNSA. The CDR3 has 18 residues. The CDR3 loop is CASSSTRTGLAPTDTQYF. The CDR3, as DNA: TGTGCCAGCAGCTCTACGAGAACGGGACTAGCCCCCACAGATACGCAGTATTTT.

The rearrangement joins TRBV29-1 to TRBJ1-2; 7 nucleotides align to TRBD1. The CDR3 has 12 amino acids. The trim removed 7 bases at V and 5 bases at J, leaving 7 bases unmatched. The germline V gene encodes CDR1 SQVTM and CDR2 ANQGSEA. For the CDR3, the DNA is TGCAGCGCAAAAGGGGGCGGGTATGGCTACACCTTC. Encoded protein: CSAKGGGYGYTF.

The rearrangement joins TRBV18 to TRBJ1-1; unclear D gene. CDR1 and CDR2 from the germline V gene are KGHSH and LQKENI. Trimming left V 6 bases short and J 0 bases short, with 5 bases between. This CDR3 is built from 12 residues. Here the CDR3 DNA reads TGTGCCAGCTCTCGTCTGAACACTGAAGCTTTCTTT. As protein: CASSRLNTEAFF.

The chain has TRBV3-1 (or the pseudogene TRBV3-2) and TRBJ2-3; D is ambiguous. This CDR3 contains 14 residues. V gave up 0 bases and J gave up 7 bases, with 11 bases separating them. The germline gives CDR1 LGHDT, CDR2 YNNKEL (reference sequence). The CDR3 region is CASSQDELNHTQYF. The CDR3 DNA is TGTGCCAGCAGCCAAGATGAGTTAAACCATACGCAGTATTTT.

The count of this clone is one. The rearrangement links TRBV7-9 to TRBJ2-1, with 7 bases fitting TRBD2. The CDR3 is made up of 14 amino acids. V trimming: 2 bases; J trimming: 7 bases; junction bases outside the gene matches: 5. CDR1 and CDR2 from the germline V gene are SEHNR and FQNEAQ (reference sequence). CDR3 residues: CASSLWTSPNEQFF. For the CDR3, the DNA is TGTGCCAGCAGCTTATGGACTAGTCCAAATGAGCAGTTCTTC.

A single count supports this clone. The chain recombines TRBV6-4 with TRBJ1-3; no firm D call. Per the germline V gene, CDR1 is MRHNA and CDR2 is SNTAGT. This CDR3 spans 19 amino acids. V was cut by 3 bases and J by 0 bases, with 21 bases left in between. The CDR3 DNA follows: TGTGCCAGCAGTGATCCCGGTAAGTTTGTTGGGAGCTCTGGAAACACCATATATTTT. As protein: CASSDPGKFVGSSGNTIYF.

The chain joins TRBV6-5 to TRBJ1-2, with TRBD1 identical over 12 bases. Unmatched junction bases numbered 11, after V lost 4 bases and J lost 8 bases. The CDR3 runs 16 residues. CDR1 and CDR2 from the germline V gene are MNHEY and SVGAGI. This chain's CDR3 is CASSFLPGQGAGGYTF. CDR3 coding DNA: TGTGCCAGCAGTTTCCTTCCGGGACAGGGGGCAGGGGGCTACACCTTC.

The chain recombines TRBV19 with TRBJ2-3; tentatively, D is TRBD1 (5 bases). The germline V and J ends were trimmed by 4 bases and 4 bases, with 15 bases remaining between them. CDR3 length: 15 amino acids. CDR1 LNHDA and CDR2 SQIVND come from the germline V gene (reference sequence). The DNA of the CDR3 is TGTGCCAGTAGTAACACAGACAGTGGCGCAGATACGCAGTATTTT. Translation: CASSNTDSGADTQYF.

The genes are TRBV6-5 and TRBJ2-2; perhaps TRBD1 as D (5 bases). This CDR3 region has 15 residues. Germline lookup yields CDR1 MNHEY and CDR2 SVGAGI. Trimming left V 6 bases short and J 0 bases short, with 11 bases between. The CDR3 spells CASSAGQPNTGELFF. CDR3 in DNA: TGTGCCAGCAGCGCCGGACAACCGAACACCGGGGAGCTGTTTTTT.

This chain connects TRBV18 to TRBJ1-6, with a possible D match to TRBD1 (5 bases). Trimming took off 6 bases at V and 9 bases at J, with 18 bases between the two ends. The CDR3 contains 15 residues. Per the germline V gene, CDR1 is KGHSH and CDR2 is LQKENI. Here the CDR3 reads CASSTVRDRGSPLHF. In nucleotides, the CDR3 is TGTGCCAGCTCCACTGTACGCGATAGGGGTTCACCCCTCCACTTT.

The J gene is TRBJ2-1, the V gene TRBV19, with 8 nucleotides matching TRBD2. Germline values: CDR1 LNHDA, CDR2 SQIVND (reference sequence). The CDR3 length is 15 residues. The ends lost 6 bases at V and 0 bases at J; junction bases unmatched: 4. CDR3 sequence reads: CASSLSGNSYNEQFF. In nucleotides, the CDR3 is TGTGCCAGTAGCCTTAGCGGGAACTCCTACAATGAGCAGTTCTTC.

This chain uses TRBV7-3 with TRBJ1-3, with D uncertain. This CDR3 contains 16 residues. Trimming took 0 bases from V and 1 from J, leaving 10 bases between them. The germline V gene encodes CDR1 SGHTA and CDR2 FQGTGA. CDR3 region: CASSLTGARSGNTIYF. The DNA for the CDR3 is TGTGCCAGCAGCTTAACAGGAGCCAGATCTGGAAACACCATATATTTT.

This chain links TRBV5-4 with TRBJ2-2; 11 nucleotides align to TRBD2. With 2 bases clipped from V and 1 base from J, the junction kept 1 base outside the gene matches. The CDR3 is 16 amino acids. Germline CDR1 is SGHNT and CDR2 is YYREEE (reference sequence). Written as DNA, the CDR3 is TGTGCCAGCAGCTTCCTAGCGGGGGGGAACACCGGGGAGCTGTTTTTT. Translated: CASSFLAGGNTGELFF.

The chain employs TRBV18 and TRBJ2-2; no clear D gene. V gave up 2 bases and J gave up 1 base, with 8 bases separating them. This CDR3 contains 15 residues. Germline assignment: CDR1 KGHSH and CDR2 LQKENI. The CDR3 protein is CASSPTSVNTGELFF. In DNA, the CDR3 is TGTGCCAGCTCACCAACCAGCGTGAACACCGGGGAGCTGTTTTTT.